What follows are 8 T cell receptor beta chains derived from one specimen sequenced in a study of T cells in Graves' hyperthyroidism and ophthalmopathy. RNA transcripts served as the template for amplifying TCR beta CDR3 regions. HTBI primers drove first-round RT-PCR of the TCR CDR3. TCRdb itself ran the multiplex PCR reads through MiXCR, one entry per CDR3 protein. This table holds 500,000 or so distinct CDR3 sequences, around 16% found once. Specimen: blood. These receptors originate from a woman aged 25-40 years with Graves' ophthalmopathy.

This clonotype has just a few counts. This rearrangement joins TRBV19 to TRBJ1-4; D is unclear. V dropped 3 bases and J dropped 4 bases, with 12 bases sitting between them. Looked up from germline, CDR1 is LNHDA and CDR2 is SQIVND (reference sequence). The length of the CDR3 is 15 residues. The CDR3 region has the DNA TGTGCCAGTAGTATGTGGGAAGAGGGTAATGAAAAACTGTTTTTT. Translation gives CASSMWEEGNEKLFF.

This clonotype was seen a few times. The gene calls are TRBV9 and TRBJ2-1; D is perhaps TRBD2 (6 bases). CDR3 length: 15 amino acids. Trimming shortened V by 0 bases and J by 4 bases, and 11 bases separated the two germline ends. Germline V gene lookup returns CDR1 SGDLS and CDR2 YYNGEE. The CDR3 here is CASSVAGEAYNEQFF. The CDR3, as DNA: TGTGCCAGCAGCGTAGCGGGAGAGGCATACAATGAGCAGTTCTTC. Complete variable domain (other parts from reference TRBV9 and TRBJ2-1): DSGVTQTPKHLITATGQRVTLRCSPRSGDLSVYWYQQSLDQGLQFLIQYYNGEERAKGNILERFSAQQFPDLHSELNLSSLELGDSALYFCASSVAGEAYNEQFFGPGTRLTVL.

This rearrangement joins TRBV5-1 to TRBJ1-1; D may be TRBD1 (6 bases). CDR3 length equals 14 residues. Germline V gene lookup returns CDR1 SGHRS and CDR2 YFSETQ. V was shortened by 4 bases and J by 4 bases, with 14 bases between the two germline ends. The DNA for the CDR3 is TGCGCCAGCAGCAGGGAGGGGGGCAGCACTGAAGCTTTCTTT. Its translation: CASSREGGSTEAFF.

As to this clonotype: This may stem from a read error, because a much larger clone lies one nucleotide away. The V and J genes are TRBV28 and TRBJ1-2; 7 nucleotides match TRBD1. This CDR3 contains 16 residues. Trimming cost V 3 bases and J 3 bases; bases outside gene matches: 10. The V gene's germline CDR1 is MDHEN and CDR2 SYDVKM. The CDR3 spells CASSFRGGYGYYGYTF. The CDR3 DNA sequence: TGTGCCAGCAGTTTCCGAGGGGGCTATGGATACTATGGCTACACCTTC.

The CDR3 is CASSDTRTAAGGPDTQYF. Here the CDR3 DNA reads TGTGCCAGCAGTGATACAAGGACTGCGGCGGGAGGGCCCGATACGCAGTATTTT. V and J are TRBV6-1 and TRBJ2-3, with 9 bases matching TRBD2. CDR1 and CDR2 (germline): MNHNS, SASEGT. The CDR3 is 18 amino acids. J gave up 6 bases and V 3 bases, and 16 bases lay outside the gene matches.

This clonotype occurred a few times. The V gene is TRBV19, the J gene TRBJ2-1; the match to TRBD1 covers 7 bases. J gave up 7 bases and V 6 bases, and 6 bases lay outside the gene matches. Germline V CDR1 and CDR2: LNHDA, SQIVND (reference sequence). This CDR3 is 13 amino acids long. CDR3 DNA sequence: TGTGCCAGTAGCCGACTACAGGGGAATGAGCAGTTCTTC. This gives the protein CASSRLQGNEQFF.

This clonotype was picked up many times. V is TRBV3-1 and J is TRBJ1-5; D not resolved. Trimming pared 4 bases from V and 3 bases from J, leaving 16 bases between. Germline values: CDR1 LGHDT, CDR2 YNNKEL (reference sequence). The CDR3 has 16 amino acids. In DNA form, the CDR3 reads TGTGCCAGCAGCCCAGCGATCGGGAACCTCAATCAGCCCCAGCATTTT. Amino acids: CASSPAIGNLNQPQHF.

The rearrangement joins TRBV4-1 to TRBJ2-7; possibly TRBD1 or TRBD2 for D (6 bases each). Germline values: CDR1 MGHRA, CDR2 YSYEKL. Trimming took 1 base from V and 2 from J, leaving 15 bases between them. The CDR3 has 16 residues. The CDR3 region has the DNA TGCGCCAGCAGCCAAGTCTGGGGGGACACCGCCTACGAGCAGTACTTC. Encoded protein: CASSQVWGDTAYEQYF.